The 25 T cell receptor beta chains in this list originate from one sample, sequenced in a study of beta chain features in type 1 diabetes. The antigens for these receptors are not known. What was sequenced were expressed TCRB transcripts, since all of the isolated RNA had been reverse transcribed. TCRdb's table, derived via immunoSEQ multiplex PCR, lists solely in-frame clones and lacks some. This repertoire shows approximately 130,000 clones, 17% found once; its top ten account for around 2.5%. General study points: TCRB CDR3 length was moderately but significantly reduced in all four CD4+ subsets of Type 1 diabetes patients.

Sequencing used central memory CD4+ T cells from blood. The receptor set was obtained from a man between 18 and 29 years old with type 1 diabetes.

This clone showed up just a few times. The chain has TRBV7-2 and TRBJ1-2; no firm D call. V lost 1 base, J lost 6 bases, and 6 bases lay in between. CDR1 and CDR2 from the germline V gene are SGHTA and FQGNSA. The CDR3 has 12 residues. Written as DNA, the CDR3 is TGTGCCAGCAGCTTAGGTTACGATGGCTACACCTTC. Protein: CASSLGYDGYTF.

The chain has TRBV6-6 and TRBJ2-1; 11 bases line up with TRBD1. Germline trimming cut 5 bases from V and 10 bases from J; bases unmatched to any gene: 10. This CDR3 contains 15 residues. Per the germline V gene, CDR1 is MNHNY and CDR2 is SVGAGI (reference sequence). CDR3 region: CASSQGQGAGREQFF. CDR3 bases: TGTGCCAGCAGTCAAGGACAGGGGGCTGGAAGGGAGCAGTTCTTC.

The chain employs TRBV7-9 and TRBJ2-1; TRBD2 matches 8 bases. V shed 5 bases, J shed 0 bases, and the junction held 15 bases outside the gene matches. Germline V gene lookup returns CDR1 SEHNR and CDR2 FQNEAQ (reference sequence). The CDR3 totals 19 residues. In nucleotides, the CDR3 is TGTGCCAGCAGCCAAAGTTCCCCAAGCGGGAGTATCTCCTACAATGAGCAGTTCTTC. Its translation: CASSQSSPSGSISYNEQFF. The entire variable domain, with the rest obtained from reference TRBV7-9 and TRBJ2-1, is as follows: DTGVSQNPRHKITKRGQNVTFRCDPISEHNRLYWYRQTLGQGPEFLTYFQNEAQLEKSRLLSDRFSAERPKGSFSTLEIQRTEQGDSAMYLCASSQSSPSGSISYNEQFFGPGTRLTVL.

V gene TRBV7-9 combines with J gene TRBJ1-2, with D unresolved. V was trimmed by 2 bases and J by 7 bases, leaving 14 bases between them. The V gene's germline CDR1 is SEHNR and CDR2 FQNEAQ (reference sequence). CDR3 size: 14 residues. The CDR3 here is CASSLIIMKGGYTF. The CDR3 DNA reads TGTGCCAGCAGCTTAATTATCATGAAGGGTGGCTACACCTTC.

This clone was detected ten times or more. The chain has TRBV29-1 and TRBJ1-1, with D uncertain. The CDR3 extends over 13 amino acids. CDR1 is SQVTM, CDR2 ANQGSEA, per germline. The V and J ends lost 1 base and 2 bases respectively, with 8 bases between them. CDR3 amino acids: CSVEGRINTEAFF. The CDR3 nucleotides read TGCAGCGTTGAAGGACGGATAAACACTGAAGCTTTCTTT.

The chain links TRBV29-1 to TRBJ2-1, with D perhaps matching TRBD1 (6 bases). Trimming cost V 7 bases and J 0 bases, with 16 bases left between them. CDR1 is SQVTM, CDR2 ANQGSEA, per germline. The CDR3 runs 15 residues. The CDR3 region has the DNA TGCAGCGCTGGACAGTTCCCGAGCTCCTACAATGAGCAGTTCTTC. This encodes CSAGQFPSSYNEQFF.

This clone was found a few times. This chain joins TRBV29-1 and TRBJ1-4; D is possibly TRBD1 (5 bases). The germline V gene encodes CDR1 SQVTM and CDR2 ANQGSEA. The CDR3 is 13 amino acids. The V end lost 5 bases, the J end lost 1 base, and 8 bases lay between the germline ends. For the CDR3, the DNA is TGCAGCGTTAGCGACAGAACTAATGAAAAACTGTTTTTT. This translates into CSVSDRTNEKLFF. Filled out from reference TRBV29-1 and TRBJ1-4, the complete variable domain reads SAVISQKPSRDICQRGTSLTIQCQVDSQVTMMFWYRQQPGQSLTLIATANQGSEATYESGFVIDKFPISRPNLTFSTLTVSNMSPEDSSIYLCSVSDRTNEKLFFGSGTQLSVL.

The genes are TRBV2 and TRBJ2-5, with 13 bases fitting TRBD2. V shed 3 bases, J shed 2 bases, and the junction held 3 bases outside the gene matches. Per the germline V gene, CDR1 is SNHLY and CDR2 is FYNNEI. This CDR3 is 16 amino acids long. The CDR3 coding sequence is TGTGCCAGCAGTGAGGAGGGACTAGCGGGGCAAGAGACCCAGTACTTC. Protein sequence: CASSEEGLAGQETQYF.

V and J are TRBV28 and TRBJ2-4; the D is unclear. V was clipped by 3 bases and J by 5 bases, with 8 bases between them. The CDR3 runs 13 residues. Germline assignment: CDR1 MDHEN and CDR2 SYDVKM. The CDR3 protein is CASSLYQENIQYF. The CDR3, as DNA: TGTGCCAGCAGTTTGTATCAGGAAAACATTCAGTACTTC.

The table lists this clone with a few counts. The chain has TRBV18 and TRBJ1-1; no definite D call. CDR3 length: 13 residues. The V end lost 6 bases, the J end lost 1 base, and 9 bases lay between the germline ends. CDR1 is KGHSH and CDR2 is LQKENI in the germline V gene. This chain's CDR3 is CASSFDQNTEAFF. The CDR3 nucleotides read TGTGCCAGCTCCTTCGACCAGAACACTGAAGCTTTCTTT.

This chain joins TRBV5-4 and TRBJ1-1, with TRBD1 as a possible D gene (5 bases). Germline V gene sequence: CDR1 SGHNT, CDR2 YYREEE (reference sequence). Trimming shortened V by 3 bases and J by 0 bases, and 9 bases separated the two germline ends. The CDR3 contains 14 residues. CDR3 bases: TGTGCCAGCAGCTCGGGACTGATGAACACTGAAGCTTTCTTT. Encoded protein: CASSSGLMNTEAFF.

The J gene is TRBJ2-2, the V gene TRBV29-1; D uncertain. Germline CDR1 SQVTM, CDR2 ANQGSEA. V was cut by 4 bases and J by 6 bases, with 12 bases left in between. This CDR3 region has 13 residues. The chain's CDR3 is CSVAWTPSGELFF. CDR3 DNA sequence: TGCAGCGTTGCTTGGACCCCATCCGGGGAGCTGTTTTTT.

This clone has only a few counts. V gene TRBV30 combines with J gene TRBJ2-5; D ambiguous. The length of the CDR3 is 15 residues. Trimming stripped 2 bases from V and 5 bases from J, with 18 bases between. Germline lookup yields CDR1 GTSNPN and CDR2 SVGIG (reference sequence). The CDR3 protein is CAWSRPTNLLETQYF. The DNA for the CDR3 is TGTGCCTGGAGTAGGCCCACCAATTTACTCGAGACCCAGTACTTC.

The rearrangement links TRBV4-3 to TRBJ2-7, with 7 bases fitting TRBD1. This CDR3 is 14 amino acids long. V lost 2 bases to trimming and J lost 3 bases; unmatched junction nucleotides: 4. From germline, CDR1 is LGHNA and CDR2 YSLEER. The CDR3 DNA reads as TGCGCCAGCAGCCAATCGACAGGGAACTACGAGCAGTACTTC. This translates into CASSQSTGNYEQYF.

In its sample, this clone was seen a few times. Other DNA sequences in the sample encode the same CDR3. The rearrangement joins TRBV4-1 to TRBJ2-1; D may be TRBD1 (6 bases). V was clipped by 4 bases and J by 10 bases, with 17 bases between them. CDR1 and CDR2 from the germline V gene are MGHRA and YSYEKL. There are 14 residues in the CDR3. The DNA for the CDR3 is TGCGCCAGCAGCCCTCGTGGTGGGGGCGGGGAGCAGTTCTTC. Its protein product is CASSPRGGGGEQFF.

This clone was observed a handful of times. The chain recombines TRBV7-2 with TRBJ2-5, with D possibly being TRBD1 (6 bases). Deletions cut 7 bases from V and 2 bases from J, with 17 bases between. The germline CDR1 and CDR2 sequences are SGHTA and FQGNSA. The CDR3 is 15 residues long. CDR3 nucleotides: TGTGCCAGCACGCAGATGACAGGTCCTCAAGAGACCCAGTACTTC. It encodes CASTQMTGPQETQYF.

This clone appeared a few times. This chain uses TRBV7-2 with TRBJ2-3, with D perhaps matching TRBD2 (5 bases). Germline V gene sequence: CDR1 SGHTA, CDR2 FQGNSA. The V end was cut by 2 bases, the J end by 4 bases, with 13 bases between. This CDR3 contains 15 residues. CDR3 coding DNA: TGTGCCAGCAGCTTAAATGATATCGGGGCAGATACGCAGTATTTT. As protein: CASSLNDIGADTQYF.

A few counts support this clone. The chain employs TRBV28 and TRBJ2-6; D ambiguous. Germline V gene sequence: CDR1 MDHEN, CDR2 SYDVKM. The CDR3 consists of 14 residues. V was trimmed by 2 bases and J by 0 bases, leaving 2 bases between them. The CDR3 is CASSLTSGANVLTF. In nucleotides, the CDR3 is TGTGCCAGCAGTTTAACCTCTGGGGCCAACGTCCTGACTTTC.

This clone is a singleton in its sample. V usage is TRBV27 and J usage is TRBJ2-6; 8 positions agree with TRBD1. Germline V lookup: CDR1 MNHEY, CDR2 SMNVEV (reference sequence). The CDR3 totals 20 residues. Unmatched junction bases numbered 17, after V lost 2 bases and J lost 5 bases. CDR3 DNA sequence: TGTGCCAGCAGTTTACCCGACAGGGGTAGACGGGGCAAGAGGGCCAACGTCCTGACTTTC. It specifies CASSLPDRGRRGKRANVLTF.

This chain connects TRBV10-3 to TRBJ2-5; D is unresolved. This CDR3 comprises 12 residues. V was cut by 0 bases and J by 4 bases, with 3 bases left in between. Germline V gene data show CDR1 as ENHRY and CDR2 as SYGVKD. CDR3 residues: CAISESPETQYF. The CDR3 coding sequence is TGTGCCATCAGTGAGTCTCCAGAGACCCAGTACTTC.

This clone was seen a few times. The J gene is TRBJ2-7, the V gene TRBV5-6; 8 nucleotides align to TRBD1. There are 14 residues in the CDR3. CDR1 and CDR2 (germline): SGHDT, YYEEEE. With V trimmed by 3 bases and J by 3 bases, 5 bases remained unmatched. Written as DNA, the CDR3 is TGTGCCAGCAGCTGGACAGGGATGGGCTACGAGCAGTACTTC. It codes for CASSWTGMGYEQYF.

This clone was seen repeatedly, ten times or more. The chain combines TRBV29-1 with TRBJ1-2; TRBD1 might be the D (5 bases). Trimming stripped 7 bases from V and 12 bases from J, with 33 bases between. The CDR3 is 16 amino acids. Per germline, CDR1 SQVTM and CDR2 ANQGSEA. The CDR3 coding sequence is TGCAGCGCATCCTCGGGATGGGGCATGCCTTCTTTATCTAACACCTTC. This encodes CSASSGWGMPSLSNTF.

The chain couples TRBV15 to TRBJ2-5; D ambiguous. The germline V and J ends were trimmed by 3 bases and 7 bases, with 9 bases remaining between them. CDR1 is LNHNV, CDR2 YYDKDF, per germline (reference sequence). There are 12 residues in the CDR3. The CDR3 bases are TGTGCCACCAGCAGTGCCCCCGGGACCCAGTACTTC. It yields the protein CATSSAPGTQYF.

A single count supports this clone. The gene calls are TRBV29-1 and TRBJ1-4, with TRBD1 as a possible D gene (5 bases). CDR1 and CDR2 from the germline V gene are SQVTM and ANQGSEA. V was shortened by 2 bases and J by 2 bases, with 9 bases between the two germline ends. CDR3 length: 14 amino acids. CDR3 coding DNA: TGCAGCGTTGAATTTCGGGGGACTAATGAAAAACTGTTTTTT. It codes for CSVEFRGTNEKLFF.

V usage is TRBV7-9 and J usage is TRBJ1-4, with 7 bases aligning to TRBD1. The V gene end was trimmed by 5 bases and the J gene end by 6 bases; junction bases not matched to a gene: 9. CDR3 length: 15 residues. Germline V gene lookup returns CDR1 SEHNR and CDR2 FQNEAQ (reference sequence). The CDR3 sequence is CASSSYAGTDEKLFF. In DNA, the CDR3 is TGTGCCAGCAGCAGTTACGCCGGGACAGATGAAAAACTGTTTTTT.